The source of this T cell receptor beta chain is a study of cytomegalovirus exposure and HLA in healthy donors. There are 15 residues in the CDR3. The junction had 5 bases not matched to a gene; V was cut back by 6 bases and J by 3 bases. Germline V lookup: CDR1 MRHNA, CDR2 SNTAGT. A multiplex PCR was run with 60 Vbeta primers and 13 Jbeta primers. Repertoires were generated with immunoSEQ multiplex PCR, while TCRdb's copy carries only in-frame clones and drops some. The sample lists 150,000 to 200,000 clones; more than 75% were seen once. V usage is TRBV6-4 and J usage is TRBJ2-6; 7 bases line up with TRBD2. The sequenced sample was PBMCs. The sequence derives from a girl aged 2-10 years in good health and CMV-seropositive. CDR3 sequence reads: CASSSGTHGANVLTF. CDR3 DNA sequence: TGTGCCAGCAGCAGCGGGACGCATGGGGCCAACGTCCTGACTTTC.